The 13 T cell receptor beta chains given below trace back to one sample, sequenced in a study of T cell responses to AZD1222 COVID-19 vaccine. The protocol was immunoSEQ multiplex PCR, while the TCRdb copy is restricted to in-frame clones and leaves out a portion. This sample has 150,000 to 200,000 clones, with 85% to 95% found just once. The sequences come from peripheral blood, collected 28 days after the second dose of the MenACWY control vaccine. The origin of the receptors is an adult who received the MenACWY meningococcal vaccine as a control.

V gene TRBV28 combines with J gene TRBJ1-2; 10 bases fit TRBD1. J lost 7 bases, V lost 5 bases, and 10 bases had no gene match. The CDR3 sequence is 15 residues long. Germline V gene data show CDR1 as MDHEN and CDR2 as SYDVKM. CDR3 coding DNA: TGTGCCAGCAGTACCGGGACAGGGGCGATCTCTGGCTACACCTTC. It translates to CASSTGTGAISGYTF.

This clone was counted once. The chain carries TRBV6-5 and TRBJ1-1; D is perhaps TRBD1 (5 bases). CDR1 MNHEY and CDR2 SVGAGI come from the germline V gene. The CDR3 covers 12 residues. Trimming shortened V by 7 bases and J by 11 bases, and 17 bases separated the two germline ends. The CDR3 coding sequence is TGTGCCAGCAAGCTCGGGGGTGGCGGGGCTTTCTTT. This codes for CASKLGGGGAFF.

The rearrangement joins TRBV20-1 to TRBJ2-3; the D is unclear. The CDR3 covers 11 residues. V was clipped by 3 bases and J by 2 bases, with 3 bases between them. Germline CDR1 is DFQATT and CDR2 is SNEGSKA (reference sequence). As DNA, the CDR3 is TGCAGTGCTAGGGTCACAGATACGCAGTATTTT. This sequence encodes CSARVTDTQYF.

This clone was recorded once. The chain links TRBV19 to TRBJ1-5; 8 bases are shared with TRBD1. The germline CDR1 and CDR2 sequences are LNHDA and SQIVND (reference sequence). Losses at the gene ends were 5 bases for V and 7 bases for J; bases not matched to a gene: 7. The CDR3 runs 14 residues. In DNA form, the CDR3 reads TGTGCCAGTAGTGTCCAGGGGGCACACCAGCCCCAGCATTTT. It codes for CASSVQGAHQPQHF.

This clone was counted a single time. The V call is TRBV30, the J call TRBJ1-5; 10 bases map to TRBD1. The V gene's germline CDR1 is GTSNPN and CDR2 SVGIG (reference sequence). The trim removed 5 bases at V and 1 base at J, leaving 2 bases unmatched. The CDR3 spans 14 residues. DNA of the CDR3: TGTGCCTGGGACAGGGGGCACAGCAATCAGCCCCAGCATTTT. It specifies CAWDRGHSNQPQHF.

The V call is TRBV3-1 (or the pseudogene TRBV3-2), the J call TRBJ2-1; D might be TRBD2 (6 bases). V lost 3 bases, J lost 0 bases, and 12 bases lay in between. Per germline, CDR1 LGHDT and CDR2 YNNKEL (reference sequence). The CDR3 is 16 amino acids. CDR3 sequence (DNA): TGTGCCAGCAGCCACGGAGCGGGTAACTCCTACAATGAGCAGTTCTTC. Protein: CASSHGAGNSYNEQFF.

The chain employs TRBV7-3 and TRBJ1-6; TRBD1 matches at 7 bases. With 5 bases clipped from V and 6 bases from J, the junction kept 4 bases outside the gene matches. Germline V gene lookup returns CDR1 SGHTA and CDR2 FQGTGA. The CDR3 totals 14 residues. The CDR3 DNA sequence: TGTGCCAGCAGCCCGGGACAGCGTAATTCACCCCTCCACTTT. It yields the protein CASSPGQRNSPLHF.

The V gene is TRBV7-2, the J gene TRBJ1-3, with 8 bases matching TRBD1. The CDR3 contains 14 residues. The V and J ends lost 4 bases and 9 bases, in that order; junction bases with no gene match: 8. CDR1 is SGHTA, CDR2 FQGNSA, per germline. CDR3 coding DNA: TGTGCCAGCAGCTCAGGGGGCCTTGGTGCCACCATATATTTT. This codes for CASSSGGLGATIYF.

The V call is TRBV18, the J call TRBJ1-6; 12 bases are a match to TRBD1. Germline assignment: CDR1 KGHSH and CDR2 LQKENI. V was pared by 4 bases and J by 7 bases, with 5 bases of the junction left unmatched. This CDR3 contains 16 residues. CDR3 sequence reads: CASSQTGTGGNSPLHF. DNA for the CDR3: TGTGCCAGCTCACAAACCGGGACAGGGGGCAATTCACCCCTCCACTTT.

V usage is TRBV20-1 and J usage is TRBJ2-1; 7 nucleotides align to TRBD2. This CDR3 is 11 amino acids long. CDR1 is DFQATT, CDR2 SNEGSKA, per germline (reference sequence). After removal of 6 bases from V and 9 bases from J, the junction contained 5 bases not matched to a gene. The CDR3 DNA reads TGCAGTGCACGACTAGCCAGTGAGCAGTTCTTC. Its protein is CSARLASEQFF.

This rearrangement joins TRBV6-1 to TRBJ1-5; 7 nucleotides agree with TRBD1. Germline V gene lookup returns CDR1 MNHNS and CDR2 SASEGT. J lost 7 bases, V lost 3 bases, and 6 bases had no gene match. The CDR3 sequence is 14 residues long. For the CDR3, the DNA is TGTGCCAGCAGTGAGAGGACAGGCGGGCAGCCCCAGCATTTT. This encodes CASSERTGGQPQHF.

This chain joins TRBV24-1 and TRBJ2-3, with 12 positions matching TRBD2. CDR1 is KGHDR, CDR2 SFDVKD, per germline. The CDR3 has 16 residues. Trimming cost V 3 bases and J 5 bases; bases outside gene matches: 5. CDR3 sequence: CATSDPSGGAIDTQYF. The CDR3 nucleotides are TGTGCCACCAGTGATCCTAGCGGGGGGGCTATAGATACGCAGTATTTT.

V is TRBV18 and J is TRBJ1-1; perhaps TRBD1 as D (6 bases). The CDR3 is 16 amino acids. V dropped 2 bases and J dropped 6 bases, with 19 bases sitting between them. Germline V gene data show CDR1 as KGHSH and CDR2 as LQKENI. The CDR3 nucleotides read TGTGCCAGCTCACCAACGGGGGTAACAGGGTCGGCTGAAGCTTTCTTT. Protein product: CASSPTGVTGSAEAFF.